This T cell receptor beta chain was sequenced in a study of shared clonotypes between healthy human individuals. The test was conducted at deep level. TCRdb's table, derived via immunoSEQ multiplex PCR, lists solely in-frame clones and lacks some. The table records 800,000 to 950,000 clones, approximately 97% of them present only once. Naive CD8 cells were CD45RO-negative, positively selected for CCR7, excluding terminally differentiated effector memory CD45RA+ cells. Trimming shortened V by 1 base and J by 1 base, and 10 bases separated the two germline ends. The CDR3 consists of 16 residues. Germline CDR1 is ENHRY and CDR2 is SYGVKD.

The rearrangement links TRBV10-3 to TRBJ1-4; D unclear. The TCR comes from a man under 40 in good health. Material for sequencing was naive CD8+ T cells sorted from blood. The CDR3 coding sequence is TGTGCCATCAGTGAGTGGCAGGAGGTAACTAATGAAAAACTGTTTTTT. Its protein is CAISEWQEVTNEKLFF.